This record looks at one T cell receptor (beta chain) sequence and its context. The sample is drawn from a study of blood T cell repertoires in COVID-19. Study summary: There were acute and convalescent COVID-19 samples, and they came from the United States, Italy and Spain. From T cells, B-cell-depleted T cells, or PBMCs came the material, which was cDNA or gDNA.

The CDR3 extends over 13 amino acids. V was shortened by 6 bases and J by 1 base, with 10 bases between the two germline ends. CDR1 is SQVTM and CDR2 is ANQGSEA in the germline V gene. Authors' processing steps: For nucleated cells, counts were estimated from reference gene primer amplification. Data came from immunoSEQ multiplex PCR; TCRdb stores just in-frame clones and leaves some out. V, J and clone size are those of that table, while D and trimming were read from the DNA. The table lists around 94,000 clones, about four fifths of them singletons. The V and J genes are TRBV29-1 and TRBJ1-3; maybe TRBD1 (5 bases). The sequence derives from a man aged 40-49 years with active or convalescent COVID-19. The material sequenced was peripheral blood. This chain's CDR3 is CSVDSSSGNTIYF. The DNA for the CDR3 is TGCAGCGTCGACAGCTCTTCTGGAAACACCATATATTTT.